Here is one TCR beta chain with its context. The antigen is not known. This specimen comes from a study of blood T cells in healthy people across ages. Study as a whole: Roughly one uniquely barcoded beta molecule per two T cells was captured.

V shed 5 bases and J 4 bases; nucleotides not matched to a gene: 6. The CDR3 length is 14 residues. Germline V gene data show CDR1 as SGHRS and CDR2 as YFSETQ. The use of a sample-barcoded 5' primer and a J-beta primer mix characterized a second PCR of about 6 to 11 cycles. A single record per CDR3 protein comes from TCRdb applying MiXCR to the 5' RACE reads. The sample includes just over 1 million distinct CDR3 sequences, 40% to 55% of them seen just once. Study-wide findings and caveats: Per-million-T-cell TCR beta diversity fell roughly linearly with age. The study found more naive CD4+ cells and higher diversity in long-lived than aged donors.

The chain employs TRBV5-1 and TRBJ2-3; 8 bases map to TRBD1. The material sequenced was blood. This receptor was obtained from a woman aged 60-70 years in good health. CDR3 bases: TGCGCCAGCAGGTTAGGACAGGGATCAGATACGCAGTATTTT. Amino acids: CASRLGQGSDTQYF.